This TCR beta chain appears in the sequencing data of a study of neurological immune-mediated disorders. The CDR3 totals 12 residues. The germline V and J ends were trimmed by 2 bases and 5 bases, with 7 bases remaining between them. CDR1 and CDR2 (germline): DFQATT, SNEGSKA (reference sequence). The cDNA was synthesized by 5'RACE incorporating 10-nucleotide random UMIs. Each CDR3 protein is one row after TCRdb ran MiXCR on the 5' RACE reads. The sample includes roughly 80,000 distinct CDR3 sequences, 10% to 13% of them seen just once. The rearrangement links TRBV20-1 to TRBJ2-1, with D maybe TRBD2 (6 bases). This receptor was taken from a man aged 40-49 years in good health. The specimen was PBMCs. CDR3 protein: CSARPSDNEQFF. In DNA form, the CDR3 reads TGCAGTGCTAGACCTAGCGACAATGAGCAGTTCTTC.